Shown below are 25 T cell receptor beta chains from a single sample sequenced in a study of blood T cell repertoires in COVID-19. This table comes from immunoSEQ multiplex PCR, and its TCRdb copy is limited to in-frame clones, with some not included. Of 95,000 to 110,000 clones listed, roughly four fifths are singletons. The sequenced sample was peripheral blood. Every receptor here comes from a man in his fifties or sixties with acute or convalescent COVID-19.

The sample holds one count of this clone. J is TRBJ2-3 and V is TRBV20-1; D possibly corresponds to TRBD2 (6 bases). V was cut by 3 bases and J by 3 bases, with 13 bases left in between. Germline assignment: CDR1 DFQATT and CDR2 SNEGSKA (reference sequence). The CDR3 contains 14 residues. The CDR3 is CSASTSLWTDTQYF. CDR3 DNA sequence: TGCAGTGCTAGTACTAGCCTGTGGACAGATACGCAGTATTTT.

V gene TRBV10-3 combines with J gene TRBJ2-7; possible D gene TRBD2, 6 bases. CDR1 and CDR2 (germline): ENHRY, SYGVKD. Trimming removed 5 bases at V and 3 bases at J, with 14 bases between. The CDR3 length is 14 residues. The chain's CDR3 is CAISSVRAGYEQYF. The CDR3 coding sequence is TGTGCCATCAGTTCCGTCCGAGCGGGCTACGAGCAGTACTTC.

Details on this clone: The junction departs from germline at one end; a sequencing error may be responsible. The CDR3 spells CASSQEGLTGEPFF. The CDR3 coding sequence is TGTGCCAGCAGCCAGGAGGGGCTCACCGGGGAGCCGTTTTTT. This rearrangement joins TRBV3-1 (or the pseudogene TRBV3-2) to TRBJ2-2, with D possibly matching TRBD2 (6 bases). In germline, CDR1 is LGHDT, CDR2 YNNKEL (reference sequence). The CDR3 spans 14 residues.

This chain's CDR3 is CASSTNSGQDTQYF. The CDR3 DNA reads as TGTGCCAGCAGCACCAATAGCGGGCAAGATACGCAGTATTTT. The V call is TRBV7-3, the J call TRBJ2-3; 7 bases are a match to TRBD2. The CDR3 sequence is 14 residues long. V lost 5 bases and J lost 5; bases outside the gene matches: 7. CDR1 SGHTA and CDR2 FQGTGA come from the germline V gene.

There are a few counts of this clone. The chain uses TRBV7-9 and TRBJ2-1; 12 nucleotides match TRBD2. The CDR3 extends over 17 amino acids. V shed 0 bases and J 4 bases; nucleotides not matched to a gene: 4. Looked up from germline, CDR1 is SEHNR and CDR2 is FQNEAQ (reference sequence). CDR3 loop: CASSLASTSGGYNEQFF. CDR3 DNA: TGTGCCAGCAGCTTAGCGTCGACTAGCGGGGGTTACAATGAGCAGTTCTTC.

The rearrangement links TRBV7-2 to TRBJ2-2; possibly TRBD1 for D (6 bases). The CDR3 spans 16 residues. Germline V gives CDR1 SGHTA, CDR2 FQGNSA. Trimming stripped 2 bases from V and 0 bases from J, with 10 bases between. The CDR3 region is CASSLLGAPNTGELFF. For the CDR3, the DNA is TGTGCCAGCAGCTTATTGGGGGCCCCGAACACCGGGGAGCTGTTTTTT.

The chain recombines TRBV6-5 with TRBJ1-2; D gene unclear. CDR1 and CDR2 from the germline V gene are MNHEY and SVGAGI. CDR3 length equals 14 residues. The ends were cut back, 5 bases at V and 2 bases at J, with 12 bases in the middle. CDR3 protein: CASSLWESNYGYTF. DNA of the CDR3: TGTGCCAGCAGTCTATGGGAGTCCAACTATGGCTACACCTTC.

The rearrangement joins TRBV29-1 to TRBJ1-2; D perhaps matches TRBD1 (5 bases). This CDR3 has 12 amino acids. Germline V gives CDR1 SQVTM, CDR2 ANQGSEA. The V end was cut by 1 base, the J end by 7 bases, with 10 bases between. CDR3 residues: CSVEGAGGGYTF. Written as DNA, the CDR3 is TGCAGCGTTGAAGGGGCGGGGGGTGGCTACACCTTC.

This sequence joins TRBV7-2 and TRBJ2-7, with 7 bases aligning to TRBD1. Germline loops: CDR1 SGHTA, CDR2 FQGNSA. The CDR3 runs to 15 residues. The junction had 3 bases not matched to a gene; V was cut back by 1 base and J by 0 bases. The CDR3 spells CASSLGGGRSYEQYF. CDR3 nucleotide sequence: TGTGCCAGCAGCTTAGGAGGGGGCCGCTCCTACGAGCAGTACTTC.

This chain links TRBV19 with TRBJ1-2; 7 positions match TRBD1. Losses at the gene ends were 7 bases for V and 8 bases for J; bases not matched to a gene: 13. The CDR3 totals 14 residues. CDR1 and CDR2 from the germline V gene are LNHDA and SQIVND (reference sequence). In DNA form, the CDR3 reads TGTGCCAGTACCCGCGGACAGGATTCCCCAGGCTACACCTTC. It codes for CASTRGQDSPGYTF.

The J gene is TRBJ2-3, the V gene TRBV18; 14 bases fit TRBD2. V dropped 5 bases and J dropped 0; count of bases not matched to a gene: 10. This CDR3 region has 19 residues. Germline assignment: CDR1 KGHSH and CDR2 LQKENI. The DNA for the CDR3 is TGTGCCAGCTCAGTCGGGACTAGCGGGAGCGGACTAAGCACAGATACGCAGTATTTT. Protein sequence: CASSVGTSGSGLSTDTQYF.

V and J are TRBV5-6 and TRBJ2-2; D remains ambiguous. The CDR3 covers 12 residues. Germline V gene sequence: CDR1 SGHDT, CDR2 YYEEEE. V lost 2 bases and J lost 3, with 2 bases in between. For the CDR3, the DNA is TGTGCCAGCAGCTTCTACACCGGGGAGCTGTTTTTT. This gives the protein CASSFYTGELFF.

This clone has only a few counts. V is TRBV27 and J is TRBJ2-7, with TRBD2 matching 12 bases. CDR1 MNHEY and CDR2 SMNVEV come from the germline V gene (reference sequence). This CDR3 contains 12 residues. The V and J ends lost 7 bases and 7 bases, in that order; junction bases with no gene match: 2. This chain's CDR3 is CASTGLAGEQYF. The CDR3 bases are TGTGCCAGCACAGGACTAGCGGGGGAGCAGTACTTC.

The CDR3 DNA is TGTGCCAGCAGCTTGTACAGGGGTAACACTGAAGCTTTCTTT. Protein sequence: CASSLYRGNTEAFF. The rearrangement uses TRBV7-6 and TRBJ1-1; TRBD1 matches 7 bases. V shed 3 bases and J 2 bases; nucleotides not matched to a gene: 3. This CDR3 is 14 amino acids long. Germline CDR1 and CDR2: SGHVS and FNYEAQ.

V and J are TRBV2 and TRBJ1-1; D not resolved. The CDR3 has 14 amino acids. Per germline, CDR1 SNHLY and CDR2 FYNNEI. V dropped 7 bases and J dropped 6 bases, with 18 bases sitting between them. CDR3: CASTWTALPPEAFF. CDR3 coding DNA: TGTGCCAGCACCTGGACTGCTTTACCCCCTGAAGCTTTCTTT.

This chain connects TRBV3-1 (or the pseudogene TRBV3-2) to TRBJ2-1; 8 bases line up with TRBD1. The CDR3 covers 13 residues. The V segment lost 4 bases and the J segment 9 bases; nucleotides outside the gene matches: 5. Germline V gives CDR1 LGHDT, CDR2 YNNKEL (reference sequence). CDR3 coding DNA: TGTGCCAGCAGCCTTGGACAGGGTTTTGAGCAGTTCTTC. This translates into CASSLGQGFEQFF.

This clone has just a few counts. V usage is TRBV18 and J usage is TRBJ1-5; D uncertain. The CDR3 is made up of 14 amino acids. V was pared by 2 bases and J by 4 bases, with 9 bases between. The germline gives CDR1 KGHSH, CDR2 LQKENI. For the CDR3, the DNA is TGTGCCAGCTCACCAGAGACACAAAATCAGCCCCAGCATTTT. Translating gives CASSPETQNQPQHF.

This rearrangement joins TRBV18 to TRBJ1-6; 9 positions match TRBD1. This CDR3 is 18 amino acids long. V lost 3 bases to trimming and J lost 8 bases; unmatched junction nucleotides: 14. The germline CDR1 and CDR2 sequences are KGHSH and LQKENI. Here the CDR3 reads CASSPSPGTGLGYSPLHF. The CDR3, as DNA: TGTGCCAGCTCACCTAGTCCCGGGACAGGGCTGGGATATTCACCCCTCCACTTT.

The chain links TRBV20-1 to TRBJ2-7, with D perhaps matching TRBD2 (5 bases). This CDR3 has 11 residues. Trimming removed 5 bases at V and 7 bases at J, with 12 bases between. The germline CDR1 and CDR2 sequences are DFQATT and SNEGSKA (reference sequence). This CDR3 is CSARPAGEQYF. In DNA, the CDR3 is TGCAGTGCTCGACCGGCGGGTGAGCAGTACTTC.

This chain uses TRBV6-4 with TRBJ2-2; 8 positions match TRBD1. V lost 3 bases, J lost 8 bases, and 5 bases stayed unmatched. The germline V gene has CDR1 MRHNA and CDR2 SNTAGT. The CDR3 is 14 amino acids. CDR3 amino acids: CASSDSDRAGELFF. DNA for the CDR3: TGTGCCAGCAGTGATTCGGACAGGGCTGGGGAGCTGTTTTTT.

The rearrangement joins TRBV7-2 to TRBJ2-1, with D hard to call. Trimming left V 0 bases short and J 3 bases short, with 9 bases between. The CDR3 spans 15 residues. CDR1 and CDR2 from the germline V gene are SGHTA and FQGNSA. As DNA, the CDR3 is TGTGCCAGCAGCTTAGCCGCTGTAGTCTACAATGAGCAGTTCTTC. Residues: CASSLAAVVYNEQFF.

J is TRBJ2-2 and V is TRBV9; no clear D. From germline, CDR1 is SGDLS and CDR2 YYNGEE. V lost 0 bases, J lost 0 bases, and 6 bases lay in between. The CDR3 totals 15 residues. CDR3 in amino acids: CASSVDSSNTGELFF. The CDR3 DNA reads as TGTGCCAGCAGCGTAGACTCGTCGAACACCGGGGAGCTGTTTTTT.

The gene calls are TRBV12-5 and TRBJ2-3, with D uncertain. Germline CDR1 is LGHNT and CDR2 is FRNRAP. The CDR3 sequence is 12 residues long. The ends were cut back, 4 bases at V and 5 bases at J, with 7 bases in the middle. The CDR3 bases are TGTGCTAGTGGTTCACTCATAGATACGCAGTATTTT. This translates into CASGSLIDTQYF.

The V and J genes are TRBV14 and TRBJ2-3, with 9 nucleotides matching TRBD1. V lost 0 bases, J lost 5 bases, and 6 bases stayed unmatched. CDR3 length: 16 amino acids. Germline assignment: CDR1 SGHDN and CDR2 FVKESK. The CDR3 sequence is CASSQDQGQGEDTQYF. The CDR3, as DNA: TGTGCCAGCAGCCAAGATCAGGGACAGGGTGAAGATACGCAGTATTTT.

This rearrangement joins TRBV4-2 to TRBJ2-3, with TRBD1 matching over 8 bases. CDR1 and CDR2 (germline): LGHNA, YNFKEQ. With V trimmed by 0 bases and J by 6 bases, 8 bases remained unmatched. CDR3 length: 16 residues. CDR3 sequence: CASSQELWQGADTQYF. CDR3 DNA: TGTGCCAGCAGCCAAGAATTGTGGCAGGGGGCGGATACGCAGTATTTT.